Here is one TCR beta chain with its context. The antigen remains unidentified. This sample was taken from a study of shared clonotypes between healthy human individuals. Using immunoSEQ multiplex PCR, the repertoire was profiled, and TCRdb retains in-frame clones only, with some absent. The sample has some 1,400,000 clones, 95% to 97% seen once. The CDR3 totals 14 residues. In germline, CDR1 is PRHDT, CDR2 FYEKMQ (reference sequence). The germline V and J ends were trimmed by 5 bases and 3 bases, with 12 bases remaining between them. Study-wide points: Naive CD4 clonotypes were shared across a handful of donors at roughly 5%.

The genes are TRBV13 and TRBJ2-3; tentative D call: TRBD1 (6 bases). Sequenced material: naive CD4+ T cells sorted from blood. The subset here: CD45RA+ positively selected. The source of this sequence is a man between 25 and 39 years old in good health. CDR3 coding DNA: TGTGCCAGCAGCCCTACAGGGATGACAGATACGCAGTATTTT. Its protein product is CASSPTGMTDTQYF.